This T cell receptor (beta chain) was retrieved from a study of metastatic and nonmetastatic thyroid tumors. Study context: Where malignant and benign thyroid patients were concerned, repertoires were compared across blood and tumor or nodule tissue.

In the original processing: Construction of a distant-metastasis classifier for papillary thyroid cancer relied on CDR3 differences across clinicopathological groups. MiXCR reprocessed the PCR reads for TCRdb. The V and J calls were not made by the authors but by TCRdb's processing. Among about 33,000 clones listed, about 18% were seen once. The sample holds many counts of this clone. Its specificity is not known. The CDR3 runs to 15 residues. Per the germline V gene, CDR1 is ENHRY and CDR2 is SYGVKD. The V segment lost 7 bases and the J segment 1 base; nucleotides outside the gene matches: 6. Study conclusions and caveats: Reportedly, malignant thyroid tumors had significantly higher TCR beta diversity than benign nodules, in blood and tumor.

Not a single patient had been given any form of treatment at any point before undergoing thyroid surgery. What was sequenced was blood. The V and J genes are TRBV10-3 and TRBJ2-2; 7 bases align to TRBD2. The sequence was obtained from a male donor with papillary thyroid cancer or a benign thyroid nodule (not recorded which). Some clones in this sample may be carry-over from other donors' samples. CDR3 in DNA: TGTGCCATCAAAGAGCGGGAAGGGAACACCGGGGAGCTGTTTTTT. Translated, it gives CAIKEREGNTGELFF.